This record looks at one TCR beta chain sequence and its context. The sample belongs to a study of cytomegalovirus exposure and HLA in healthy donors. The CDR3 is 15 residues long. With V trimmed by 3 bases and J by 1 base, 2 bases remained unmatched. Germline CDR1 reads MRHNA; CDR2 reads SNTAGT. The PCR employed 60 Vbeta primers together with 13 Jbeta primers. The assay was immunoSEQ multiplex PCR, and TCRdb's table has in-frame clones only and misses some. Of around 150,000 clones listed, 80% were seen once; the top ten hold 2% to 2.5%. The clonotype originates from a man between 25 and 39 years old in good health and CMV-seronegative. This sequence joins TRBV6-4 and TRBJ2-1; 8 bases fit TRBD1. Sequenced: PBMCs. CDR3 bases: TGTGCCAGCAGTGAACGACAGGGGTCCTACAATGAGCAGTTCTTC. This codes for CASSERQGSYNEQFF.